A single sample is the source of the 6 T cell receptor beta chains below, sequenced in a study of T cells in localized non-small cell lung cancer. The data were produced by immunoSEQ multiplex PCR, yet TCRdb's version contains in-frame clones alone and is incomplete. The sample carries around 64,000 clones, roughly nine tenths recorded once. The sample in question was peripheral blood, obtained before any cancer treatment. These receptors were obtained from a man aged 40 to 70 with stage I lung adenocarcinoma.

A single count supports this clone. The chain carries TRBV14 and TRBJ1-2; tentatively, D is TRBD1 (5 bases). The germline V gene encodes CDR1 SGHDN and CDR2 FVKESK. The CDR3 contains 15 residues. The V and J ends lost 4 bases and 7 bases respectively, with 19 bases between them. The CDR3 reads CASSLGTVFSGGYTF. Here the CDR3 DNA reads TGTGCCAGCAGCCTCGGGACGGTTTTCTCAGGTGGCTACACCTTC.

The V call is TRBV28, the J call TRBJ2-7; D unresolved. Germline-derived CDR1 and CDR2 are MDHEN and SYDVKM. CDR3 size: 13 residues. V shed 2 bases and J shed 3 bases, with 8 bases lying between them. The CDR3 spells CASSLGSLYEQYF. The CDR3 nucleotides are TGTGCCAGCAGTTTAGGCTCCCTCTACGAGCAGTACTTC. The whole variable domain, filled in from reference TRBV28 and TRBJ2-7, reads DVKVTQSSRYLVKRTGEKVFLECVQDMDHENMFWYRQDPGLGLRLIYFSYDVKMKEKGDIPEGYSVSREKKERFSLILESASTNQTSMYLCASSLGSLYEQYFGPGTRLTVT.

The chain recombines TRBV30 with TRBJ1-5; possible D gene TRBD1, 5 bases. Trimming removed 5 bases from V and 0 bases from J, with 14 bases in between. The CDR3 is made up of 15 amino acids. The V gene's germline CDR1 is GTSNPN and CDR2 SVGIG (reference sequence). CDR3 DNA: TGTGCCTGGGGGGCTACAGGAAATAGCAATCAGCCCCAGCATTTT. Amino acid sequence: CAWGATGNSNQPQHF.

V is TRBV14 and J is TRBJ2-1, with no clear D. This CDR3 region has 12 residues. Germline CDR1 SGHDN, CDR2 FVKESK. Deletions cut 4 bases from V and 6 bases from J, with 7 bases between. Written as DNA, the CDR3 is TGTGCCAGCAGCCTTATTACCAATGAGCAGTTCTTC. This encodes CASSLITNEQFF.

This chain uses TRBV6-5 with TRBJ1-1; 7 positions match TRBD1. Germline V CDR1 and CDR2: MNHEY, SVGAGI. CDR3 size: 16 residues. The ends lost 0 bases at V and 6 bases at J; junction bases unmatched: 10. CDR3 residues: CASSYSGLKGAAEAFF. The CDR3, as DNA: TGTGCCAGCAGTTACTCGGGGTTGAAGGGGGCTGCTGAAGCTTTCTTT.

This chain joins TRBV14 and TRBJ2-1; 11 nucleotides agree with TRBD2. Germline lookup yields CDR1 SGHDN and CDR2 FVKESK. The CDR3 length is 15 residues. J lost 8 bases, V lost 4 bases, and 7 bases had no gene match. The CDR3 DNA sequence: TGTGCCAGCAGCCCGATAGCGGGAGGGCCGGATGAGCAGTTCTTC. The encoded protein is CASSPIAGGPDEQFF.